This T cell receptor (beta chain) appears in the sequencing data of a study of T-cell memory formation after mild COVID-19. Constant-segment-primed 5'RACE gave TCR alpha and TCR beta cDNA libraries with sample barcodes and UMIs. TCRdb independently ran MiXCR on the 5' RACE reads; one entry per CDR3 protein. The top ten hold around 12% of the sample, which has about 470,000 distinct CDR3 sequences, more than 20% seen once. Only a few counts were recorded for this clonotype. Its antigen is still unknown. The CDR3 length is 17 residues. Germline V lookup: CDR1 SGHDN, CDR2 FVKESK. Trimming stripped 2 bases from V and 3 bases from J, with 18 bases between. Study-wide findings and caveats: Memory from before infection featured some responding clones, which suggests cross-reactive memory joined.

This chain connects TRBV14 to TRBJ2-3, with D perhaps TRBD2 (6 bases). What was sequenced was PBMCs or a T cell subset sorted from them (not recorded which). The sequence was collected from an adult woman who had mild COVID-19 (a few samples of this study predate the infection). Cell type and time point are not known. As DNA, the CDR3 is TGTGCCAGCAGCCAACTGACCGGGCCTGGGGGGACAGATACGCAGTATTTT. Translating gives CASSQLTGPGGTDTQYF. Drawing the rest from reference TRBV14 and TRBJ2-3, the complete variable domain is EAGVTQFPSHSVIEKGQTVTLRCDPISGHDNLYWYRRVMGKEIKFLLHFVKESKQDESGMPNNRFLAERTGGTYSTLKVQPAELEDSGVYFCASSQLTGPGGTDTQYFGPGTRLTVL.